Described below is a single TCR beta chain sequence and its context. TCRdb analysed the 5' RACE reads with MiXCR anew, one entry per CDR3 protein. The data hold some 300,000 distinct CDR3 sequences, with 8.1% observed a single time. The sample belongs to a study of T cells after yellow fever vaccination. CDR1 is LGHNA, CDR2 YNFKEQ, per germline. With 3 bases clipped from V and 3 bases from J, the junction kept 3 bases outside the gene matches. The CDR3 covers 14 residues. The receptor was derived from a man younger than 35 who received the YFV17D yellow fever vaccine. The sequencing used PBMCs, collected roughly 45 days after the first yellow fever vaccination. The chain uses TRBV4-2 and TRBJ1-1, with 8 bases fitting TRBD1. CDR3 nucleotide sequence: TGTGCCAGCAGCCAGATGACAGGGGACACTGAAGCTTTCTTT. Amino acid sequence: CASSQMTGDTEAFF.